These 20 T cell receptor beta chains were sequenced from one sample in a study of blood T cell repertoires in COVID-19. Using immunoSEQ multiplex PCR, the repertoire was profiled, and TCRdb retains in-frame clones only, with some absent. The sample includes about 160,000 clones, 82% seen only once; the top ten take 7%. Sample: peripheral blood. The receptors stem from a woman between 40 and 50 years old with COVID-19, enrolled during active disease.

This clone was found a few times. V is TRBV10-1 and J is TRBJ2-2, with 9 bases fitting TRBD1. With V trimmed by 5 bases and J by 3 bases, 10 bases remained unmatched. Germline CDR1 reads WNHNN; CDR2 reads SYGVQD (reference sequence). There are 17 residues in the CDR3. The DNA of the CDR3 is TGCGCCAGCAGTATGACGCCGGGACAGGGTGACACCGGGGAGCTGTTTTTT. Translation gives CASSMTPGQGDTGELFF.

This clone was detected once. This chain uses TRBV27 with TRBJ2-1, with TRBD2 as a possible D gene (5 bases). CDR1 MNHEY and CDR2 SMNVEV come from the germline V gene (reference sequence). Trimming cost V 5 bases and J 8 bases, with 16 bases left between them. The CDR3 runs to 14 residues. The CDR3 nucleotides are TGTGCCAGCAGTGGAGGACTTCTATACGATGAGCAGTTCTTC. Translating it yields CASSGGLLYDEQFF.

The CDR3, as DNA: TGTGCCAGCAGCTATGCCAGGGGTGGTGAGCAGTTCTTC. This codes for CASSYARGGEQFF. The chain links TRBV7-3 to TRBJ2-1; D is possibly TRBD1 (6 bases). The germline V gene encodes CDR1 SGHTA and CDR2 FQGTGA. There are 13 residues in the CDR3. The germline V and J ends were trimmed by 4 bases and 9 bases, with 13 bases remaining between them. The whole variable domain, filled in from reference TRBV7-3 and TRBJ2-1, reads GAGVSQTPSNKVTEKGKYVELRCDPISGHTALYWYRQSLGQGPEFLIYFQGTGAADDSGLPNDRFFAVRPEGSVSTLKIQRTERGDSAVYLCASSYARGGEQFFGPGTRLTVL.

The V gene is TRBV30, the J gene TRBJ1-2, with D unresolved. Trimming left V 0 bases short and J 8 bases short, with 10 bases between. The CDR3 has 12 amino acids. The germline gives CDR1 GTSNPN, CDR2 SVGIG (reference sequence). DNA of the CDR3: TGTGCCTGGAGTGTAAAAGCGGAGGGCTACACCTTC. Translation: CAWSVKAEGYTF.

The chain's CDR3 is CAWCHPGQATNEKLFF. The DNA of the CDR3 is TGTGCCTGGTGCCACCCGGGACAGGCAACTAATGAAAAACTGTTTTTT. The rearrangement joins TRBV30 to TRBJ1-4, with 8 bases lining up with TRBD1. There are 16 residues in the CDR3. After removal of 5 bases from V and 0 bases from J, the junction contained 8 bases not matched to a gene. CDR1 is GTSNPN, CDR2 SVGIG, per germline (reference sequence).

The chain joins TRBV13 to TRBJ2-1; 8 bases fit TRBD2. V lost 2 bases to trimming and J lost 7 bases; unmatched junction nucleotides: 4. Germline values: CDR1 PRHDT, CDR2 FYEKMQ (reference sequence). The CDR3 runs 14 residues. The CDR3: CASSLSRLANEQFF. CDR3 bases: TGTGCCAGCAGCTTATCTAGACTAGCGAATGAGCAGTTCTTC.

The gene calls are TRBV15 and TRBJ2-3; 9 bases fit TRBD2. CDR3 length: 14 amino acids. V gave up 3 bases and J gave up 6 bases; unmatched junction bases: 4. CDR1 LNHNV and CDR2 YYDKDF come from the germline V gene (reference sequence). CDR3 protein: CATSSGRGGDTQYF. The CDR3 DNA sequence: TGTGCCACCAGCAGTGGGCGGGGGGGCGATACGCAGTATTTT.

The chain employs TRBV6-5 and TRBJ1-1; a weak D match, TRBD1 (5 bases). CDR1 and CDR2 (germline): MNHEY, SVGAGI. V was clipped by 7 bases and J by 2 bases, with 8 bases between them. The CDR3 spans 12 residues. The CDR3 DNA follows: TGTGCCAGCATTGGGGCTAACACTGAAGCTTTCTTT. It translates to CASIGANTEAFF.

This CDR3 reads CASTLGTGATEAFF. In DNA form, the CDR3 reads TGTGCCAGCACCCTGGGGACGGGAGCTACTGAAGCTTTCTTT. The chain employs TRBV6-5 and TRBJ1-1; TRBD1 is a possible D gene (5 bases). V lost 7 bases, J lost 5 bases, and 17 bases lay in between. The CDR3 loop spans 14 amino acids. The germline CDR1 and CDR2 sequences are MNHEY and SVGAGI.

The V gene is TRBV14, the J gene TRBJ1-4; D might be TRBD1 (6 bases). Germline CDR1 reads SGHDN; CDR2 reads FVKESK. Trimming took 3 bases from V and 8 from J, leaving 10 bases between them. The CDR3 is made up of 13 amino acids. The CDR3 sequence is CASSQGAGEKLFF. The CDR3 nucleotides read TGTGCCAGCAGCCAGGGGGCTGGGGAAAAACTGTTTTTT.

The chain recombines TRBV5-1 with TRBJ2-7; D gene uncertain. Trimming removed 7 bases at V and 2 bases at J, with 10 bases between. The CDR3 is 12 amino acids. Germline V gene data show CDR1 as SGHRS and CDR2 as YFSETQ. CDR3 loop: CASGSSAYEQYF. Written as DNA, the CDR3 is TGCGCCAGCGGCTCGAGTGCCTACGAGCAGTACTTC.

This rearrangement joins TRBV12-5 to TRBJ2-1; 8 bases fit TRBD2. The CDR3 is 14 amino acids. J was trimmed by 8 bases and V by 5 bases; bases with no gene match: 8. Germline CDR1 is LGHNT and CDR2 is FRNRAP. The CDR3 DNA reads as TGTGCTAGTGGTAATATAGCGGGGAGCTATGAGCAGTTCTTC. It translates to CASGNIAGSYEQFF.

This sequence joins TRBV6-6 and TRBJ2-7; TRBD2 agrees at 7 bases. The CDR3 consists of 13 residues. J gave up 5 bases and V 1 base, and 2 bases lay outside the gene matches. Looked up from germline, CDR1 is MNHNY and CDR2 is SVGAGI (reference sequence). The CDR3 nucleotides are TGTGCCAGCAGTTACTACCGGGAGGACGAGCAGTACTTC. Protein: CASSYYREDEQYF.

A single count supports this clone. The gene calls are TRBV5-1 and TRBJ2-7, with 10 bases matching TRBD2. Germline CDR1 reads SGHRS; CDR2 reads YFSETQ. V gave up 0 bases and J gave up 1 base; unmatched junction bases: 7. The length of the CDR3 is 17 residues. The CDR3 loop reads CASSLARQREGSYEQYF. The CDR3 coding sequence is TGCGCCAGCAGCTTGGCGAGGCAGCGGGAGGGATCCTACGAGCAGTACTTC.

The V gene is TRBV14, the J gene TRBJ1-1, with D unresolved. V lost 4 bases and J lost 1, with 7 bases in between. Germline V gives CDR1 SGHDN, CDR2 FVKESK. The CDR3 loop spans 13 amino acids. The CDR3 sequence is CASSLSRNTEAFF. CDR3 DNA: TGTGCCAGCAGCCTTTCCAGGAACACTGAAGCTTTCTTT.

The V call is TRBV4-2, the J call TRBJ1-4, with D unresolved. V was shortened by 0 bases and J by 5 bases, with 10 bases between the two germline ends. The CDR3 is 15 residues long. Looked up from germline, CDR1 is LGHNA and CDR2 is YNFKEQ. CDR3 amino acids: CASSQDPGRNEKLFF. CDR3 DNA sequence: TGTGCCAGCAGCCAAGATCCAGGTCGGAATGAAAAACTGTTTTTT.

The chain links TRBV5-5 to TRBJ2-1; weak D call: TRBD2 (6 bases). Trimming cost V 4 bases and J 7 bases, with 12 bases left between them. CDR1 and CDR2 (germline): SGHKS, YYEKEE (reference sequence). This CDR3 is 13 amino acids long. The CDR3 DNA reads as TGTGCCAGCAGCCCCAATGGGGGGAATGAGCAGTTCTTC. Translation gives CASSPNGGNEQFF. The entire variable domain, with the rest obtained from reference TRBV5-5 and TRBJ2-1, is as follows: DAGVTQSPTHLIKTRGQQVTLRCSPISGHKSVSWYQQVLGQGPQFIFQYYEKEERGRGNFPDRFSARQFPNYSSELNVNALLLGDSALYLCASSPNGGNEQFFGPGTRLTVL.

The CDR3, as DNA: TGTGCCAGCGTATCTAGCGATGATCAGCCCCAGCATTTT. Translated, it gives CASVSSDDQPQHF. The rearrangement uses TRBV28 and TRBJ1-5; D uncertain. This CDR3 spans 13 amino acids. Per the germline V gene, CDR1 is MDHEN and CDR2 is SYDVKM. Trimming removed 8 bases at V and 5 bases at J, with 13 bases between.

CDR3 residues: CASSEGWRANGYTF. CDR3 bases: TGTGCCAGCAGTGAAGGGTGGAGGGCGAATGGCTACACCTTC. V gene TRBV6-1 combines with J gene TRBJ1-2; D gene unclear. The CDR3 has 14 amino acids. CDR1 and CDR2 (germline): MNHNS, SASEGT. V dropped 1 base and J dropped 6 bases, with 12 bases sitting between them.

The genes are TRBV2 and TRBJ1-2; 7 bases are a match to TRBD1. Germline CDR1 and CDR2: SNHLY and FYNNEI. With 6 bases clipped from V and 7 bases from J, the junction kept 5 bases outside the gene matches. The CDR3 runs 12 residues. CDR3 region: CASRQDRAGYTF. The CDR3 DNA reads as TGTGCCAGCAGACAAGACAGGGCTGGCTACACCTTC.